This T cell receptor beta chain appears in the sequencing data of a study (dated by TCRdb to between 2014 and 2017). For context, the study as a whole: The study tested whether tumor-infiltrating Tregs in breast cancer are recruited from blood Tregs or converted in situ from other CD4+ T cell subsets.

Full-length TCR variable regions were amplified by 5' RACE PCR with constant-region reverse primers, and semi-nested PCR with Nested Universal Primer A was subsequently performed. Using the ReliaPrep RNA Cell Miniprep System, total RNA was extracted, and the SMARTer RACE 5'/3' Kit was then used to reverse transcribe the RNA into 5'RACE-ready cDNA. Multiplex adaptors were used to barcode the full-length TCR alpha and beta libraries, which were then sequenced on an Illumina MiSeq. The published analysis was carried out like this. For each of nine subset-tissue groups, sequencing data from the five patients were pooled, and the groups were compared by unsupervised clustering of TCR gene usage. The Morisita-Horn index, with shared sequences weighted by their contribution to each repertoire, was used to calculate repertoire similarity. Using fastp trimming at Q25 and MiXCR clonotype assembly, TCRdb reanalyzed the public sequencing data and kept in-frame beta chains. CDR3 protein duplicates are merged, each entry listing the most common genes and DNA. TCRdb's processing, not the authors', yielded these V and J calls. The sample includes some 9,200 distinct CDR3 sequences, with less than 15% observed a single time. More than 2.5% of the sample is held by the ten biggest clonotypes.

CD4+CD25+CD127-/low cells were isolated as Tregs. Tregs, naive and memory CD4+ T cells from tumor, blood and ipsilateral draining lymph nodes of a handful of breast cancer patients underwent full-length TCR alpha and beta sequencing. Mononuclear cells from lymph nodes or approximately 46 ml of peripheral blood were isolated by Ficoll density gradient centrifugation. Sorted cell populations were confirmed by FACS to exceed 90% purity. This clonotype is described as medium-sized (0.01 to 0.1%). Its cognate antigen has yet to be identified. No base qualities exist here, and no much larger clone lies one base off it. What the study reported, not specific to this receptor: The greatest overlap of tumor-infiltrating Treg TCR alpha and beta sequences was observed with tumor naive CD4+ T cells, followed by blood naive CD4+ T cells. The TCR gene usage of tumor memory CD4+ T cells clustered together with blood and lymph node memory CD4+ cells and with lymph node naive CD4+ cells. The larger-cohort validation was restricted to a single TCR beta V-J rearrangement rather than whole repertoires.

The sample comprised Tregs sorted from blood. This TCR was sampled from a female donor with breast cancer.

CDR3 reads: CASSEYVARSNTEAFF. In nucleotides, the sequence is TGTGCCAGCAGTGAATATGTGGCCAGGTCGAACACTGAAGCTTTCTTT. The rearranged segments are TRBV6-1 and TRBJ1-1, with the identity of the D gene unclear. From the cysteine up to the phenylalanine, the CDR3 has a length of 16 residues. The CDR3 DNA has 48 bases and is translated from base 1. CDR1 and CDR2 are read off the germline V gene as MNHNS and SASEGT. V is reduced by 2 bases and J by 1 base, leaving a spacing of 14 bases between them.